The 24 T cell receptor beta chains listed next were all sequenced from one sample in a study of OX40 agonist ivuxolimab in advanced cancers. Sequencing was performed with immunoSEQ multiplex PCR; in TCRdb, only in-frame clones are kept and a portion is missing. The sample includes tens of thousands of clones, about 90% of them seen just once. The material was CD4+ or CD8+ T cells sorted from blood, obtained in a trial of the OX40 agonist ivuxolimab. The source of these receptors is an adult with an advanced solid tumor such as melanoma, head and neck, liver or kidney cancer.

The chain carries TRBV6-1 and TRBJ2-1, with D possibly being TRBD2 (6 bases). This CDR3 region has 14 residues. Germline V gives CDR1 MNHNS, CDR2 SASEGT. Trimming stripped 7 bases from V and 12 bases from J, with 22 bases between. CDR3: CASTSRGSNVGQFF. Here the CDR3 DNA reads TGTGCCAGCACCTCCCGGGGGTCAAACGTGGGGCAGTTCTTC.

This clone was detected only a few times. The DNA for the CDR3 is TGTGCCAGCAGCACATTGACTAGCGGATCCTACGAGCAGTACTTC. It codes for CASSTLTSGSYEQYF. V gene TRBV21-1 combines with J gene TRBJ2-7; the table's TRBD2 call for D was not verified on the DNA. TRBV21-1 constitutes a pseudogene. The CDR3 consists of 15 residues.

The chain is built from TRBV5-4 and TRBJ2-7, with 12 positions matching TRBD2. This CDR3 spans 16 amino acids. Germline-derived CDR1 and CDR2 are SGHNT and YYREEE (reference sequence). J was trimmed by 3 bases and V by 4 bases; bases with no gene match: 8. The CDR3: CASSPSRTSGNYEQYF. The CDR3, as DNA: TGTGCCAGCAGCCCCTCCCGGACTAGCGGGAACTACGAGCAGTACTTC.

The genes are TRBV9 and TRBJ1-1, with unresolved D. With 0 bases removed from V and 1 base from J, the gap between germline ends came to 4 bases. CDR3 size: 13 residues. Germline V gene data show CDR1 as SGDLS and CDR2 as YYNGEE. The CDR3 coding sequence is TGTGCCAGCAGCGTAGATGGGAACACTGAAGCTTTCTTT. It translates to CASSVDGNTEAFF.

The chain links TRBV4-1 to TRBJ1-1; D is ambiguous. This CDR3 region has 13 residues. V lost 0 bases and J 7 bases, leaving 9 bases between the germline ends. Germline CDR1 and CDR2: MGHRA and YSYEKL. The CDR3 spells CASSQDRAVEAFF. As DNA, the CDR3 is TGCGCCAGCAGCCAAGATCGGGCAGTTGAAGCTTTCTTT.

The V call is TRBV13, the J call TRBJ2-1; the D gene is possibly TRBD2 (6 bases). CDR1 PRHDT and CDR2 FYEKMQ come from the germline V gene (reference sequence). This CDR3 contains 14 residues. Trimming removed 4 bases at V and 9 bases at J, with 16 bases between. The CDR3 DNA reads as TGTGCCAGCAGCTCCAACCCCGGGGGAAGTGAGCAGTTCTTC. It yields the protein CASSSNPGGSEQFF.

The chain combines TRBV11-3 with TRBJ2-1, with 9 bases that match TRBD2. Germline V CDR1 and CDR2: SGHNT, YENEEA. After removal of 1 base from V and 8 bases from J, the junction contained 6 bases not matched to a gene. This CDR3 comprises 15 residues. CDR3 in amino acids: CASSLGTSDVDEQFF. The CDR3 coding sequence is TGTGCCAGCAGCTTAGGGACTAGCGATGTTGATGAGCAGTTCTTC.

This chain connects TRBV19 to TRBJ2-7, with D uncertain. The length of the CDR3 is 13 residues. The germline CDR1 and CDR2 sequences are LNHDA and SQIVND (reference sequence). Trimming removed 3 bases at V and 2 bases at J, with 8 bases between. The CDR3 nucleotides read TGTGCCAGTAGTATGAGTTTTACCTACGAGCAGTACTTC. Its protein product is CASSMSFTYEQYF.

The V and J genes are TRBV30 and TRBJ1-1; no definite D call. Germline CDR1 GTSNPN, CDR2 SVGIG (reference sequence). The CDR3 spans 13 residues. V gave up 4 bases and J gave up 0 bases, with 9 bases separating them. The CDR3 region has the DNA TGTGCCTGGATGTATCCAGTGAACACTGAAGCTTTCTTT. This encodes CAWMYPVNTEAFF.

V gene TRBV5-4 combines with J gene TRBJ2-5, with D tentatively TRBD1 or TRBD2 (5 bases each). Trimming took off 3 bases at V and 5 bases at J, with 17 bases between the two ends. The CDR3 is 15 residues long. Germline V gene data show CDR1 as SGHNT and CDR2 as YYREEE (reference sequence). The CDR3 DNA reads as TGTGCCAGCAGCTACCCGGGAAGGGGCCAGGAGACCCAGTACTTC. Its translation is CASSYPGRGQETQYF.

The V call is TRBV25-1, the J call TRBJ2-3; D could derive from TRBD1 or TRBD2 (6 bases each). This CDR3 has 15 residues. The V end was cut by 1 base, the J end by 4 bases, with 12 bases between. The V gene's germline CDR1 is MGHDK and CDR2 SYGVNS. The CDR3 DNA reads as TGTGCCAGCAGTGAATGGAACAGGGAGGCAGATACGCAGTATTTT. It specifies CASSEWNREADTQYF.

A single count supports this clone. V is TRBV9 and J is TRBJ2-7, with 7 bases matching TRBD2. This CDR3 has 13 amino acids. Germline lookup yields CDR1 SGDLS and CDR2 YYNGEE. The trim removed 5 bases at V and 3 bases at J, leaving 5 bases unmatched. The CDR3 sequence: CASSTGLFYEQYF. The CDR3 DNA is TGTGCCAGCAGTACGGGACTATTCTACGAGCAGTACTTC.

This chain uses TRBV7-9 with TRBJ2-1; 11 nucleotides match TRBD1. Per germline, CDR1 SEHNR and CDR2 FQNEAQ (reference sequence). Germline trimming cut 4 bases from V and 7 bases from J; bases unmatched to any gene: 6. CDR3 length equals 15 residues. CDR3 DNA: TGTGCCAGCAGCTCCGGGACAGGGGGTCTTAATGAGCAGTTCTTC. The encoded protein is CASSSGTGGLNEQFF.

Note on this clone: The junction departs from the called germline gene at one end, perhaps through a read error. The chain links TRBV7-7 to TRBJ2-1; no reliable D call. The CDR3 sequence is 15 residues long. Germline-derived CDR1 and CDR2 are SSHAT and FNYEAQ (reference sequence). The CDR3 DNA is TGTGCTAGCAGCTTAAACCCGGCAGCCTACAATGAGCAGTTCTTC. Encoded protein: CASSLNPAAYNEQFF.

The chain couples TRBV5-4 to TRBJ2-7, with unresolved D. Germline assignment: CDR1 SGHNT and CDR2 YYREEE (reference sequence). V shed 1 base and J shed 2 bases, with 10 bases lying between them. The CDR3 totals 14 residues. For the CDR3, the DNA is TGTGCCAGCAGCTTGTGGGGTTTCCCCTACGAGCAGTACTTC. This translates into CASSLWGFPYEQYF.

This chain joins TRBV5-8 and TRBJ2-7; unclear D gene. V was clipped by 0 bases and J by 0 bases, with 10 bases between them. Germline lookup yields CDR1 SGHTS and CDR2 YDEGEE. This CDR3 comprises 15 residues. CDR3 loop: CASSLADGPSYEQYF. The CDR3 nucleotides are TGTGCCAGCAGCTTGGCCGACGGGCCCTCCTACGAGCAGTACTTC.

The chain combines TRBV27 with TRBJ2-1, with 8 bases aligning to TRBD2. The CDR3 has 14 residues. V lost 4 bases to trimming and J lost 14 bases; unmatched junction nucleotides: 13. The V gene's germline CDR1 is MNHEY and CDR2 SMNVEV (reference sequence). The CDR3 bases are TGTGCCAGCAGTTCGGGACTAGTTGGGTCTGCAGAGTTCTTC. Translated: CASSSGLVGSAEFF.

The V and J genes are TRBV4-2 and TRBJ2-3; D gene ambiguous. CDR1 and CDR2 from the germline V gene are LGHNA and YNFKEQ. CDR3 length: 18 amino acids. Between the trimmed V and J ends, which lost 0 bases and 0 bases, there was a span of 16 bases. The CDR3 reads CASSQDPGVTTSTDTQYF. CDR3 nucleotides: TGTGCCAGCAGCCAAGATCCTGGCGTAACTACTAGCACAGATACGCAGTATTTT.

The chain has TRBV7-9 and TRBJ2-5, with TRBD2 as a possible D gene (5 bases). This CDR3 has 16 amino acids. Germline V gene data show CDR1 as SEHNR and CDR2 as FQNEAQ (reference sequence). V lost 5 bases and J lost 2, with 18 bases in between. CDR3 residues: CASSTRRRAEQETQYF. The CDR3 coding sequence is TGTGCCAGCAGCACCCGCAGGCGAGCGGAACAAGAGACCCAGTACTTC.

The CDR3, as DNA: TGTGCCTGGAACCAGGGTACGGATGAAAAACTGTTTTTT. Residues: CAWNQGTDEKLFF. The chain carries TRBV30 and TRBJ1-4; D is perhaps TRBD1 (5 bases). The CDR3 covers 13 residues. Germline CDR1 is GTSNPN and CDR2 is SVGIG (reference sequence). V was cut by 4 bases and J by 6 bases, with 12 bases left in between.

This CDR3 is CASSYSGTSGSYIQYF. The CDR3 region has the DNA TGTGCCAGCAGTTACTCGGGGACTAGCGGGAGTTACATTCAGTACTTC. The chain couples TRBV6-5 to TRBJ2-4, with 14 nucleotides matching TRBD2. The CDR3 covers 16 residues. Losses at the gene ends were 0 bases for V and 8 bases for J; bases not matched to a gene: 3. Germline-derived CDR1 and CDR2 are MNHEY and SVGAGI.

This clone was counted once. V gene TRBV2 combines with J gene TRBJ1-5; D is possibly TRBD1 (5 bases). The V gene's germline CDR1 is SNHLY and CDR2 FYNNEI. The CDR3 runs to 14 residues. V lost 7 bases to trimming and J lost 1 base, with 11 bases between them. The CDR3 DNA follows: TGTGCCAGCACCCCCTGGGGCAGCAATCAGCCCCAGCATTTT. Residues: CASTPWGSNQPQHF.

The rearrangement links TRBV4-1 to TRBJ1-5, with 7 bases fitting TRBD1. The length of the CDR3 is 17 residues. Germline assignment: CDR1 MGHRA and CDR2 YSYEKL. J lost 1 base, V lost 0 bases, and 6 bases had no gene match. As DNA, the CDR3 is TGCGCCAGCAGCCAAGAGGGGTGGGGACAGAGCAATCAGCCCCAGCATTTT. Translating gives CASSQEGWGQSNQPQHF.

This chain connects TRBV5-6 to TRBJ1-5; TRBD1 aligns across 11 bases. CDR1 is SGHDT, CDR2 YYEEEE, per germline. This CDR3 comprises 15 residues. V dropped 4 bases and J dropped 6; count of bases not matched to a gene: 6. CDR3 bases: TGTGCCAGCAGCAACGGACAGGGGGCGGGTCAGCCCCAGCATTTT. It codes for CASSNGQGAGQPQHF.